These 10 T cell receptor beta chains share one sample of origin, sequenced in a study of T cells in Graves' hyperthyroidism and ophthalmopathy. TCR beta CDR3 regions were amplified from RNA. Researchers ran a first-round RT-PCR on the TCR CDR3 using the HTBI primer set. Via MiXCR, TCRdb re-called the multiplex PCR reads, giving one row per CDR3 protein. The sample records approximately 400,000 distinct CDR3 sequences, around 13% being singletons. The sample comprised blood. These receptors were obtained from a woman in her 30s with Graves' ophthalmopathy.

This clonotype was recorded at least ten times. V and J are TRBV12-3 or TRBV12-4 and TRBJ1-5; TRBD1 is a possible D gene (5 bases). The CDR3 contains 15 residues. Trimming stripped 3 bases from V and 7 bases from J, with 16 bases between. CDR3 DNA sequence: TGTGCCAGCAGTTTGCAGGGAGCCTTGGGACAGCCCCAGCATTTT. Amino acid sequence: CASSLQGALGQPQHF.

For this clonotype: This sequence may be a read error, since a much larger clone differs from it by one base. CDR3 loop: CSAKNSYNSRLHF. The CDR3 nucleotides read TGCAGTGCTAAGAACAGCTATAATTCACGCCTCCACTTT. The rearrangement joins TRBV20-1 to TRBJ1-6; D unclear. The length of the CDR3 is 13 residues. Per the germline V gene, CDR1 is DFQATT and CDR2 is SNEGSKA (reference sequence).

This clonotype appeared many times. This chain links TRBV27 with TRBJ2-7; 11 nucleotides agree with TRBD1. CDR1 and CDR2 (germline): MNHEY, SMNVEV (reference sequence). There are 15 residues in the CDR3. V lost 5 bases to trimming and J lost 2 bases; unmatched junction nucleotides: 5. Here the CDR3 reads CASSLLGQGAYEQYF. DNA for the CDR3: TGTGCCAGCAGTCTCCTGGGACAGGGGGCCTACGAGCAGTACTTC.

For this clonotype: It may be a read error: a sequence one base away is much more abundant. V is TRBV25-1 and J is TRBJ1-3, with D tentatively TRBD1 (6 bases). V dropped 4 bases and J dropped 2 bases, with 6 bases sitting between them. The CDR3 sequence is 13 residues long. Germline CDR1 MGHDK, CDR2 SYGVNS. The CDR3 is CASSAGAGNTIYF. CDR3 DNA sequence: TGTGCCAGCAGTGCAGGGGCTGGAAACACCATATATTTT.

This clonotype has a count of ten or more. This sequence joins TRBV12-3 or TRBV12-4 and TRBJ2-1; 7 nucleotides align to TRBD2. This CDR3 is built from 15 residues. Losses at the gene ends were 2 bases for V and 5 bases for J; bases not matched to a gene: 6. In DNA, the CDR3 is TGTGCCAGCAGTTTACGGTGGGGGGGGGACAATGAGCAGTTCTTC. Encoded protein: CASSLRWGGDNEQFF.

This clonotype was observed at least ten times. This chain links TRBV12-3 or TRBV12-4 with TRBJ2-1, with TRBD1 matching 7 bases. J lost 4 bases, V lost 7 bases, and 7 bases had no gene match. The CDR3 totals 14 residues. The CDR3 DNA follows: TGTGCCAGCACCCCGGGACAGTTATACAATGAGCAGTTCTTC. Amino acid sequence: CASTPGQLYNEQFF.

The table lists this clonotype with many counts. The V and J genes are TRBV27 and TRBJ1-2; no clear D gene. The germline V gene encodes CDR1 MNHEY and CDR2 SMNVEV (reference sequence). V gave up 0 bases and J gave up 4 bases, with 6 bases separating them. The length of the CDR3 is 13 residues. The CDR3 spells CASSLSRLYGYTF. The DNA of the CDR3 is TGTGCCAGCAGTTTATCAAGGCTCTATGGCTACACCTTC.

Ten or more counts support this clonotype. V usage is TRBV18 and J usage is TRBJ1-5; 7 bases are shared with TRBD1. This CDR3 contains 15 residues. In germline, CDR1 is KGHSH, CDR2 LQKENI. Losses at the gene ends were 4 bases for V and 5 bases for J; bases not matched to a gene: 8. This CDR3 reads CASSLKQGSDQPQHF. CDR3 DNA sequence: TGTGCCAGCTCACTAAAACAGGGGAGCGATCAGCCCCAGCATTTT.

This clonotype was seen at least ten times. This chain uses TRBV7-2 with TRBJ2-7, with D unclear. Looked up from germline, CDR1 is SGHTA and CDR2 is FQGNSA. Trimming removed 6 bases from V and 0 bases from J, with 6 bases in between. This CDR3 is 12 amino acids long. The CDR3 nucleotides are TGTGCCAGCAGTCCTCTCTCCTACGAGCAGTACTTC. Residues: CASSPLSYEQYF.

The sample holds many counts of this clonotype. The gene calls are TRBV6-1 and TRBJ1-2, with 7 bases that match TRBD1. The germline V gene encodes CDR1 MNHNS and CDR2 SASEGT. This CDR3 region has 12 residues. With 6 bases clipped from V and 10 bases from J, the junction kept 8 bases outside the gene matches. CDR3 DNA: TGTGCCAGCAGATTCGACAGGGAAGTCTACACCTTC. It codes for CASRFDREVYTF.